These 23 T cell receptor beta chains share one sample of origin, sequenced in a study of graft-versus-host responses after intestinal transplantation. These receptors have no identified antigens. Clones were sequenced by immunoSEQ multiplex PCR, and TCRdb holds only the in-frame ones, with some missing. The sample includes about 120,000 clones, 85% to 95% seen only once; the top ten take around 0.12%. Sequenced here: unstimulated CD4+ T cells sorted from spleen or lymph node cells, sampled before intestinal transplant. The origin of the receptors is a human donor who received an intestinal transplant.

J is TRBJ1-4 and V is TRBV7-9, with D unresolved. Deletions cut 8 bases from V and 7 bases from J, with 5 bases between. Germline-derived CDR1 and CDR2 are SEHNR and FQNEAQ (reference sequence). The CDR3 runs to 10 residues. The CDR3 DNA follows: TGTGCCAGCGAGGGTGAAAAACTGTTTTTT. Translating gives CASEGEKLFF. Full variable domain (remainder filled in from reference TRBV7-9 and TRBJ1-4): DTGVSQNPRHKITKRGQNVTFRCDPISEHNRLYWYRQTLGQGPEFLTYFQNEAQLEKSRLLSDRFSAERPKGSFSTLEIQRTEQGDSAMYLCASEGEKLFFGSGTQLSVL.

V and J are TRBV5-1 and TRBJ2-7; tentative D call: TRBD1 (6 bases). CDR1 is SGHRS and CDR2 is YFSETQ in the germline V gene. Trimming removed 4 bases from V and 3 bases from J, with 14 bases in between. This CDR3 is 14 amino acids long. In DNA, the CDR3 is TGCGCCAGCAGCACATCACCACAGGGCTACGAGCAGTACTTC. It codes for CASSTSPQGYEQYF. Filled out from reference TRBV5-1 and TRBJ2-7, the complete variable domain reads KAGVTQTPRYLIKTRGQQVTLSCSPISGHRSVSWYQQTPGQGLQFLFEYFSETQRNKGNFPGRFSGRQFSNSRSEMNVSTLELGDSALYLCASSTSPQGYEQYFGPGTRLTVT.

The rearrangement joins TRBV10-3 to TRBJ1-1, with D possibly TRBD1 on 6 matching bases. The CDR3 loop spans 13 amino acids. With 6 bases removed from V and 3 bases from J, the gap between germline ends came to 11 bases. Germline V gene lookup returns CDR1 ENHRY and CDR2 SYGVKD. CDR3 protein: CAIRGQQDTEAFF. In DNA, the CDR3 is TGTGCCATCAGAGGACAGCAGGACACTGAAGCTTTCTTT.

This chain links TRBV5-5 with TRBJ2-5; TRBD1 might be the D (5 bases). This CDR3 spans 15 amino acids. Germline CDR1 SGHKS, CDR2 YYEKEE (reference sequence). Trimming took 0 bases from V and 5 from J, leaving 14 bases between them. The CDR3 DNA sequence: TGTGCCAGCAGCTTGGCCAGGGCCTCTCGGGAGACCCAGTACTTC. Translating gives CASSLARASRETQYF. The complete variable domain, with remaining parts taken from reference TRBV5-5 and TRBJ2-5, reads DAGVTQSPTHLIKTRGQQVTLRCSPISGHKSVSWYQQVLGQGPQFIFQYYEKEERGRGNFPDRFSARQFPNYSSELNVNALLLGDSALYLCASSLARASRETQYFGPGTRLLVL.

The gene calls are TRBV7-3 and TRBJ1-2; D is perhaps TRBD1 (5 bases). The ends were cut back, 2 bases at V and 2 bases at J, with 6 bases in the middle. The CDR3 has 13 residues. Per germline, CDR1 SGHTA and CDR2 FQGTGA. Here the CDR3 DNA reads TGTGCCAGCAGCTTAGGGGGGAACTATGGCTACACCTTC. This gives the protein CASSLGGNYGYTF. Based on the CDR3 plus reference TRBV7-3 and TRBJ1-2, the full variable domain is GAGVSQTPSNKVTEKGKYVELRCDPISGHTALYWYRQSLGQGPEFLIYFQGTGAADDSGLPNDRFFAVRPEGSVSTLKIQRTERGDSAVYLCASSLGGNYGYTFGSGTRLTVV.

CDR3 nucleotides: TGCAGCGTTGAATGGTATAGGACAGGCCCCGGGGGCTACACCTTC. This gives the protein CSVEWYRTGPGGYTF. The chain joins TRBV29-1 to TRBJ1-2; 7 nucleotides align to TRBD1. Germline V CDR1 and CDR2: SQVTM, ANQGSEA. Unmatched junction bases numbered 14, after V lost 2 bases and J lost 8 bases. The CDR3 is 15 amino acids. Looking up the rest from reference TRBV29-1 and TRBJ1-2 gives the full variable domain: SAVISQKPSRDICQRGTSLTIQCQVDSQVTMMFWYRQQPGQSLTLIATANQGSEATYESGFVIDKFPISRPNLTFSTLTVSNMSPEDSSIYLCSVEWYRTGPGGYTFGSGTRLTVV.

The chain employs TRBV19 and TRBJ2-5, with D possibly being TRBD1 (5 bases). The CDR3 is 17 residues long. Germline V lookup: CDR1 LNHDA, CDR2 SQIVND (reference sequence). The germline V and J ends were trimmed by 5 bases and 1 base, with 20 bases remaining between them. The CDR3 DNA reads TGTGCCAGTAGTCTCCTAGGGGCTGGCCTTCCCCAAGAGACCCAGTACTTC. It codes for CASSLLGAGLPQETQYF. Filled out from reference TRBV19 and TRBJ2-5, the complete variable domain reads DGGITQSPKYLFRKEGQNVTLSCEQNLNHDAMYWYRQDPGQGLRLIYYSQIVNDFQKGDIAEGYSVSREKKESFPLTVTSAQKNPTAFYLCASSLLGAGLPQETQYFGPGTRLLVL.

V and J are TRBV30 and TRBJ1-3; no firm D call. The CDR3 runs 15 residues. Trimming shortened V by 0 bases and J by 0 bases, and 9 bases separated the two germline ends. Germline lookup yields CDR1 GTSNPN and CDR2 SVGIG (reference sequence). CDR3 amino acids: CAWSVRGASGNTIYF. For the CDR3, the DNA is TGTGCCTGGAGTGTCAGAGGCGCCTCTGGAAACACCATATATTTT.

The chain recombines TRBV5-1 with TRBJ2-4; tentatively, D is TRBD1 (6 bases). The V and J ends lost 2 bases and 4 bases respectively, with 13 bases between them. Germline lookup yields CDR1 SGHRS and CDR2 YFSETQ. The CDR3 loop spans 15 amino acids. In nucleotides, the CDR3 is TGCGCCAGCAGCTTTGGGGGCCACGAAAAAAACATTCAGTACTTC. It codes for CASSFGGHEKNIQYF.

The chain couples TRBV11-2 to TRBJ1-1; 9 bases agree with TRBD1. V lost 4 bases, J lost 1 base, and 10 bases stayed unmatched. Germline values: CDR1 SGHAT, CDR2 FQNNGV. CDR3 length: 17 residues. The CDR3 DNA is TGTGCCAGCAGCTCCTTAGGACGGGACAGGGAGAACACTGAAGCTTTCTTT. Its protein product is CASSSLGRDRENTEAFF.

The V and J genes are TRBV6-1 and TRBJ1-2; tentatively, D is TRBD1 (5 bases). Trimming pared 5 bases from V and 4 bases from J, leaving 11 bases between. Per germline, CDR1 MNHNS and CDR2 SASEGT. This CDR3 spans 13 amino acids. Written as DNA, the CDR3 is TGTGCCAGCAGTCGACAGAAGAGCTATGGCTACACCTTC. Encoded protein: CASSRQKSYGYTF.

The chain uses TRBV7-6 and TRBJ1-1, with D perhaps TRBD1 (5 bases). CDR1 SGHVS and CDR2 FNYEAQ come from the germline V gene. V lost 1 base, J lost 3 bases, and 9 bases lay in between. CDR3 size: 14 residues. CDR3 protein: CASSLGVRDTEAFF. CDR3 nucleotide sequence: TGTGCCAGCAGCTTAGGGGTCAGGGACACTGAAGCTTTCTTT.

J is TRBJ2-5 and V is TRBV7-9, with D perhaps being TRBD1 or TRBD2 (5 bases each). Trimming left V 8 bases short and J 2 bases short, with 15 bases between. The germline V gene encodes CDR1 SEHNR and CDR2 FQNEAQ (reference sequence). This CDR3 is built from 14 residues. CDR3 coding DNA: TGTGCCAGCCGCGTCATTGGGGGTCAAGAGACCCAGTACTTC. It encodes CASRVIGGQETQYF.

The V gene is TRBV6-5, the J gene TRBJ2-1; D gene ambiguous. CDR3 length: 12 amino acids. CDR1 and CDR2 (germline): MNHEY, SVGAGI. V was shortened by 5 bases and J by 8 bases, with 10 bases between the two germline ends. CDR3 coding DNA: TGTGCCAGCAGTGCAACATCCGATGAGCAGTTCTTC. Translation: CASSATSDEQFF.

This clone occurred a few times. The V call is TRBV7-9, the J call TRBJ1-1; a weak D match, TRBD1 (5 bases). V gave up 6 bases and J gave up 0 bases, with 5 bases separating them. Germline CDR1 and CDR2: SEHNR and FQNEAQ (reference sequence). This CDR3 has 12 amino acids. The CDR3 spells CASRGVNTEAFF. As DNA, the CDR3 is TGTGCCAGCAGAGGGGTGAACACTGAAGCTTTCTTT.

The chain uses TRBV7-3 and TRBJ2-3, with TRBD1 as a possible D gene (6 bases). The ends were cut back, 5 bases at V and 2 bases at J, with 11 bases in the middle. The germline V gene encodes CDR1 SGHTA and CDR2 FQGTGA. This CDR3 is built from 14 residues. In DNA, the CDR3 is TGTGCCAGCAGCCGCACAGGGATCACAGATACGCAGTATTTT. This sequence encodes CASSRTGITDTQYF.

The rearrangement joins TRBV2 to TRBJ2-3, with 7 bases lining up with TRBD1. The trim removed 6 bases at V and 1 base at J, leaving 1 base unmatched. Germline CDR1 SNHLY, CDR2 FYNNEI. The CDR3 has 13 residues. The CDR3 coding sequence is TGTGCCAGCAGGGGGACAGGCACAGATACGCAGTATTTT. This encodes CASRGTGTDTQYF.

The V call is TRBV28, the J call TRBJ2-7; 10 bases are a match to TRBD1. This CDR3 has 22 amino acids. In germline, CDR1 is MDHEN, CDR2 SYDVKM. Germline trimming cut 6 bases from V and 2 bases from J; bases unmatched to any gene: 28. Written as DNA, the CDR3 is TGTGCCAGCAGCGACCGGGACAGGGGTTCAGGCATTCCCCGCTTATCTCCCTACGAGCAGTACTTC. Translating gives CASSDRDRGSGIPRLSPYEQYF.

The chain recombines TRBV25-1 with TRBJ1-1; 9 nucleotides align to TRBD1. Germline CDR1 and CDR2: MGHDK and SYGVNS. Trimming cost V 7 bases and J 6 bases; bases outside gene matches: 12. The CDR3 runs 15 residues. The chain's CDR3 is CASKLREDRGAEAFF. CDR3 DNA sequence: TGTGCCAGCAAGCTAAGGGAGGACAGGGGCGCTGAAGCTTTCTTT.

The chain uses TRBV5-1 and TRBJ2-1; D remains ambiguous. Germline assignment: CDR1 SGHRS and CDR2 YFSETQ. V was trimmed by 4 bases and J by 9 bases, leaving 11 bases between them. The CDR3 runs to 12 residues. The CDR3 spells CASSDVSPEQFF. In DNA, the CDR3 is TGCGCCAGCAGCGACGTTTCGCCTGAGCAGTTCTTC.

DNA of the CDR3: TGTGCCAGCAGCGTAGCCAGGGTAGGAGAGACCCAGTACTTC. Protein sequence: CASSVARVGETQYF. The V and J genes are TRBV9 and TRBJ2-5, with TRBD1 as a possible D gene (5 bases). Looked up from germline, CDR1 is SGDLS and CDR2 is YYNGEE. V lost 0 bases, J lost 4 bases, and 10 bases lay in between. The CDR3 runs 14 residues.

The chain joins TRBV9 to TRBJ2-5, with 7 nucleotides matching TRBD1. Germline lookup yields CDR1 SGDLS and CDR2 YYNGEE. The junction had 7 bases not matched to a gene; V was cut back by 4 bases and J by 4 bases. This CDR3 is built from 14 residues. The CDR3 DNA follows: TGTGCCAGCAGCCCCGGGACAGCCCGAGAGACCCAGTACTTC. Translated, it gives CASSPGTARETQYF.

The chain carries TRBV4-1 and TRBJ2-3; 12 bases fit TRBD2. Germline CDR1 MGHRA, CDR2 YSYEKL. V lost 4 bases to trimming and J lost 1 base; unmatched junction nucleotides: 0. The CDR3 contains 15 residues. The CDR3 loop reads CASSRLAGGTDTQYF. DNA for the CDR3: TGCGCCAGCAGCCGACTAGCGGGAGGCACAGATACGCAGTATTTT.